This T cell receptor (beta chain) is from a study of memory CD4+ T cells and cytomegalovirus serostatus. The study's findings and limits: A US-trained random forest predicted CMV serostatus with median AUC around 0.9.

Some clones are missing from TCRdb's copy, which holds only in-frame ones; the method was immunoSEQ multiplex PCR. The table lists about 53,000 clones, roughly three quarters of them singletons. The sort gate was single viable CD3+CD4+CD8-CD45RO+ cells for memory CD4+ T cells. Trimming at V came to 6 bases and at J to 14 bases, leaving 11 bases not matched to a gene. CDR1 and CDR2 from the germline V gene are SNHLY and FYNNEI. This CDR3 contains 13 residues. Details on this clone: Its antigen remains unknown.

Sequencing was performed on memory CD4+ T cells from blood. This clonotype was sampled from an adult in good health and CMV-seronegative. The V and J genes are TRBV2 and TRBJ2-1, with TRBD2 identical over 9 bases. This chain's CDR3 is CASSYQQRGAEFF. The DNA of the CDR3 is TGTGCCAGCAGCTACCAACAGCGGGGGGCCGAGTTCTTC.